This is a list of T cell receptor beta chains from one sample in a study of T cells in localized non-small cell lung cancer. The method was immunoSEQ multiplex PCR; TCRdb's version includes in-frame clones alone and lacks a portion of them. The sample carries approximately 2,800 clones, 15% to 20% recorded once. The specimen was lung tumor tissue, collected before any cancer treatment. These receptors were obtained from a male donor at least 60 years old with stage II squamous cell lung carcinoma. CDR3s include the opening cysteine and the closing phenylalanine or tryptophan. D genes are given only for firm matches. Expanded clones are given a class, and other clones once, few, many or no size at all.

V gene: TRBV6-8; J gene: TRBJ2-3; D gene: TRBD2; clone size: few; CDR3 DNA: TGTGCCAGCAGTGACTCGACTAGCGGGGGAGATACGCAGTATTTT; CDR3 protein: CASSDSTSGGDTQYF
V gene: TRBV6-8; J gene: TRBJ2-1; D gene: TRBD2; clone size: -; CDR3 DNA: TGTGCCAGCAGTGAGCTAGCGGGAGGGCCCTCGGATGAGCAGTTCTTC; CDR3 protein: CASSELAGGPSDEQFF
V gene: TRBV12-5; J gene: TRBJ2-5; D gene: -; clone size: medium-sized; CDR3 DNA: TGTGCCAGCTCCGGGGAGGCCCAAGAGACCCAGTACTTC; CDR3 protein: CASSGEAQETQYF
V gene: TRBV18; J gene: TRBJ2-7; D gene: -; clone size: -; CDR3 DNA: TGTGCCAGCTCACCTGCGGTATGGAACGAGCAGTACTTC; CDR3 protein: CASSPAVWNEQYF
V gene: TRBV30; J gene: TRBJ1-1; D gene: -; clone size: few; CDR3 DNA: TGTGCCTGGAGTTGGGGCACGAACACTGAAGCTTTCTTT; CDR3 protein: CAWSWGTNTEAFF
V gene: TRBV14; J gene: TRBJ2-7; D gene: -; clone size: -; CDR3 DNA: TGTGCCAGCAGCCAAGATTTTAATCAGGGGCCCCACCTTTTC; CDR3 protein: CASSQDFNQGPHLF
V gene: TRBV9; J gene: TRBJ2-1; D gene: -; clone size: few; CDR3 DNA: TGTGCCAGCAGTGAACAGGCTAATCTGGATGAGCAGTTCTTC; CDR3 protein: CASSEQANLDEQFF
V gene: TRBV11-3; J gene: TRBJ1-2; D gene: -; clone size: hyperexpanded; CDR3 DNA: TGTGCCAGCAGCCCTTTTGCGGGGGGCGCTTCCGGCTACACCTTC; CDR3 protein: CASSPFAGGASGYTF
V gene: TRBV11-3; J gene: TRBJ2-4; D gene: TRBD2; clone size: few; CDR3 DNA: TGTGCCAGCAGTGCCCCGGGAGGCGAGGCCAAAAACATTCAGTACTTC; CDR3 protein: CASSAPGGEAKNIQYF
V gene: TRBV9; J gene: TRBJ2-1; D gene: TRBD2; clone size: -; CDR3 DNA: TGTGCCAGCAGAAAACTCTCCGGGACTAGCGGGCCGGAGCAGTTCTTC; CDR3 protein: CASRKLSGTSGPEQFF
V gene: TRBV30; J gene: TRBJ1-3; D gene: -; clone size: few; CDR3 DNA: TGTGCCTGGAGTGCACCCAGGGGAGGCTCTGGAAACACCATATATTTT; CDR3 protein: CAWSAPRGGSGNTIYF
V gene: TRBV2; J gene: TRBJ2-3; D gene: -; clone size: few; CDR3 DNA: TGTGCCAGCAGCGCATTCCCTGGAGGCACAGATACGCAGTATTTT; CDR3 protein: CASSAFPGGTDTQYF
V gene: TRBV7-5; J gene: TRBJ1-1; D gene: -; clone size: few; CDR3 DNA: TGTGCCAGCAGCCGGGGGGGAGGGGACACTGAAGCTTTCTTT; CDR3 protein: CASSRGGGDTEAFF
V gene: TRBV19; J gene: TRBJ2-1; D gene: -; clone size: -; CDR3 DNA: TGTGCCAGTAGTATAGGTGGGGTCCCCGGGGTAAATGAGCAGTTCTTC; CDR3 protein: CASSIGGVPGVNEQFF
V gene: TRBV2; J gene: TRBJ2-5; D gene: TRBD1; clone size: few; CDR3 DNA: TGTGCCAGCGGGGGGACAGGGGGGACCCAGTACTTC; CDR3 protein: CASGGTGGTQYF
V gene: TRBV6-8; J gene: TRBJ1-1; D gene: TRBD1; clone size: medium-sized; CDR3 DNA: TGTGCCAGCAGTGACTCACAGGGGGCTATAACTGAAGCTTTCTTT; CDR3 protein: CASSDSQGAITEAFF
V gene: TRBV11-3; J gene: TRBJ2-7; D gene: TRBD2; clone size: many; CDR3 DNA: TGTGCCAGCAGCTTAGACGGGGGGGTCTACGAGCAGTACTTC; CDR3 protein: CASSLDGGVYEQYF
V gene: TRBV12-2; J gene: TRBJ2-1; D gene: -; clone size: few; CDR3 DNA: TGTGGTGGGGGTATAGCCAACTCCTACAATGAGCAGTTCTTC; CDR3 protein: CGGGIANSYNEQFF
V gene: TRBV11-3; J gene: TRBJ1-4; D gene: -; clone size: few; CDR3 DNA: TGTGCCAGCAGCCCACGGGGGGGGAATGAAAAACTGTTTTTT; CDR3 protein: CASSPRGGNEKLFF
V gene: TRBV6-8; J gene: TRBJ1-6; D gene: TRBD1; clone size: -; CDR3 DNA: TGTGCCACGATGAAATCCGGGACAGGGAATTCACCCCTCCACTTT; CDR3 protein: CATMKSGTGNSPLHF
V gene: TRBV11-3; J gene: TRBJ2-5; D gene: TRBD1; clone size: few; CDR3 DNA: TGTGCCAGCAGCTTAGGGGGACAGGCCAGGTGGGAGACCCAGTACTTC; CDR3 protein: CASSLGGQARWETQYF
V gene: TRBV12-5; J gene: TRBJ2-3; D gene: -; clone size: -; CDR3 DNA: TGTGCTAGTGAAGGTGGCGGGTACACAGATACGCAGTATTTT; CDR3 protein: CASEGGGYTDTQYF
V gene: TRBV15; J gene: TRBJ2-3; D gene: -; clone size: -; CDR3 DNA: TGTGCCACCAGCGGACGGGGGCACTTGGGCCCGACCACAGATACGCAGTATTTT; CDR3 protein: CATSGRGHLGPTTDTQYF
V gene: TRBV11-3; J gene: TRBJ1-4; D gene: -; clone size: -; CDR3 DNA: TGTGCCAGCAGCTCGATAACGACCATTGAAAAACTGTTTTTT; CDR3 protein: CASSSITTIEKLFF
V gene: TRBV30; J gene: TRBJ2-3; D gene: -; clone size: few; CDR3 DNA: TGTGCCGCCCACCGAGGGGGCCCGGCGGGGGATACGCAGTATTTT; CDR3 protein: CAAHRGGPAGDTQYF
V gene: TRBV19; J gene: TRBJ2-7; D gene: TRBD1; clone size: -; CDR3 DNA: TGTGCCAGTAGTACACAACTACTTGTCGGGACAGGGTTCGGACAGTACTTC; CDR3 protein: CASSTQLLVGTGFGQYF
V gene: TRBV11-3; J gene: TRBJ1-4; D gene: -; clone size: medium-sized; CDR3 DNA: TGTGCCAGCAGCTATCCGCGGACAACTAATGAAAAACTGTTTTTT; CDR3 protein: CASSYPRTTNEKLFF
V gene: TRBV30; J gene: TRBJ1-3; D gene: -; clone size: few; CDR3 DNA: TGTGCCTGGAACCTACGGGGGGGCAGGGACACCATATATTTT; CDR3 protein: CAWNLRGGRDTIYF
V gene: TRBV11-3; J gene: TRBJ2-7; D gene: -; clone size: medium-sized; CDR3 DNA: TGTGCCAGCAGCCTAGAGGGACCGAGCTCCTACGAGCAGTACTTC; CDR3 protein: CASSLEGPSSYEQYF
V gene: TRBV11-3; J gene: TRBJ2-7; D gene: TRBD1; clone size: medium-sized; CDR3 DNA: TGTGCCAGCAGCTTATGGGACAGGGTTTACGAGCAGTACTTC; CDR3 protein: CASSLWDRVYEQYF
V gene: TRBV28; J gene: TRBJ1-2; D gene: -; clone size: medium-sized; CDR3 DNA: TGTGCCACCTCCCCACCGCAACGGTTGCTGTGGGGCTACACCTTC; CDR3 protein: CATSPPQRLLWGYTF
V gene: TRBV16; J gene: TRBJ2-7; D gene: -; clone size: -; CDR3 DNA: TGTGCCAGCAGCCAAGGGCAAGTCAGCGAGCAGTACTTC; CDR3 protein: CASSQGQVSEQYF
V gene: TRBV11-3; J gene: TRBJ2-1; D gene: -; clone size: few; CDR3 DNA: TGTGCCAGCACCGTCGGGCGGGAAAACAATGAGCAGTTCTTC; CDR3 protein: CASTVGRENNEQFF
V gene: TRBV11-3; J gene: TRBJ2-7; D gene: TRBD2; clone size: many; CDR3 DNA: TGTGCCAGCAGCTTAGGTAGCGGGGACGACTACGAGCAGTACTTC; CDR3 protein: CASSLGSGDDYEQYF
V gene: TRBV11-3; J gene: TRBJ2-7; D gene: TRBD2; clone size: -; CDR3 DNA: TGTGCCAGCAGGCCGGCAGGCGGGAGCTACGAGCAGTACTTC; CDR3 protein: CASRPAGGSYEQYF
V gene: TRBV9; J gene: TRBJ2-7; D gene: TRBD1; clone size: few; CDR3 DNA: TGTGCCAGCAGCGTAGGGGGACAGGGGAATGTGGACGAGCAGTACTTC; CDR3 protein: CASSVGGQGNVDEQYF
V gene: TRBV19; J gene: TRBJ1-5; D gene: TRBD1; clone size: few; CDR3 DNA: TGTGCCAGTAGTCTCGCAGGGGGTAGCAATCAGCCCCAGCATTTT; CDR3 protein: CASSLAGGSNQPQHF
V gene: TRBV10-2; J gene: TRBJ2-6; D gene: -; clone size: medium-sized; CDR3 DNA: TGCGCCAGCAGTGGGGGGGACTCTGGGGCCAACGTCCTGACTTTC; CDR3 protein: CASSGGDSGANVLTF
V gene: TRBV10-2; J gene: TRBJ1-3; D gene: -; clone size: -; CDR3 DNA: TGCGCCAGCAGTGCGACACGGAGGCCCCGCGGAAACACCATATATTTT; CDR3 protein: CASSATRRPRGNTIYF
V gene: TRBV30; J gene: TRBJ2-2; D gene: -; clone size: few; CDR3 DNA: TGTGCCGGGGGGCTCCGATCGAACACCGGGGAGCTGTTTTTT; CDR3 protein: CAGGLRSNTGELFF
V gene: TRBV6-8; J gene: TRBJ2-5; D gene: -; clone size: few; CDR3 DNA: TGTGCCACAGCAGGATACCAAGAGACCCAGTACTTC; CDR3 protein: CATAGYQETQYF
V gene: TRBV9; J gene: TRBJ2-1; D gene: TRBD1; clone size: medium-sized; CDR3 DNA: TGTGCCAGCAGTGATGGCGATCAACCGGGACAGTACAATGAGCAGTTCTTC; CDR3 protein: CASSDGDQPGQYNEQFF
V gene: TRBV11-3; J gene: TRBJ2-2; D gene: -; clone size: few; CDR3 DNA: TGTGCCAGCAGCTTGTCTCTGGGACTGAACACCGGGGAGCTGTTTTTT; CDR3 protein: CASSLSLGLNTGELFF
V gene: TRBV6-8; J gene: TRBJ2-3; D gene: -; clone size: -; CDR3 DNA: TGTGCCATCTCCGGGGCAGGGTCTGGCACAGATACGCAGTATTTT; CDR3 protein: CAISGAGSGTDTQYF
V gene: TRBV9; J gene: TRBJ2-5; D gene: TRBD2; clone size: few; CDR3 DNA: TGTGCCAGCAGCTTAACTAGCGGGGGGGCAGTGGAGACCCAGTACTTC; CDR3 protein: CASSLTSGGAVETQYF
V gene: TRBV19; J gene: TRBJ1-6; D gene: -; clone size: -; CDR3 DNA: TGTGCCAGTGGAGGGCCCTATAATTCACCCCTCCACTTT; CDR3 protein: CASGGPYNSPLHF
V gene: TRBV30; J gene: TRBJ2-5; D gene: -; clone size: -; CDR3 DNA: TGTGCCTGGAGTGTCGGGGGCCGCAGGGGAGGGCAAGAGACCCAGTACTTC; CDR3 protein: CAWSVGGRRGGQETQYF
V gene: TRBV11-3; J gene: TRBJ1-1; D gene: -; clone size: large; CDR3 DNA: TGTGCCAGCAGCTTACCCCTGACGATACCTGAAGCTTTCTTT; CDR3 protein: CASSLPLTIPEAFF
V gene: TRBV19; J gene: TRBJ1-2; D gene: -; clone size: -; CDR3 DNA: TGTGCCACTAGTGGTTGGAAGGGCGCATGGGGCGCTCGGTACTATGGCTACACCTTC; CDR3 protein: CATSGWKGAWGARYYGYTF
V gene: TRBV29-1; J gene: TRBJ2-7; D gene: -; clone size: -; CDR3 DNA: TGCAGCGCGACCGGCGGGCTAGCTTACGAGCAGTACTTC; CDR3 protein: CSATGGLAYEQYF
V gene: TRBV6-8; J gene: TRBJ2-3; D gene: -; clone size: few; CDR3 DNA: TGTGCCAGCAGTTCGGACGAGTTTGGAGATACGCAGTATTTT; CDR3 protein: CASSSDEFGDTQYF
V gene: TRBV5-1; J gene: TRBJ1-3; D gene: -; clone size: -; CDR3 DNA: TGCGCCAGCAGCTTGGATGGGTCTCCTGGAAACACCATATATTTT; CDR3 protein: CASSLDGSPGNTIYF